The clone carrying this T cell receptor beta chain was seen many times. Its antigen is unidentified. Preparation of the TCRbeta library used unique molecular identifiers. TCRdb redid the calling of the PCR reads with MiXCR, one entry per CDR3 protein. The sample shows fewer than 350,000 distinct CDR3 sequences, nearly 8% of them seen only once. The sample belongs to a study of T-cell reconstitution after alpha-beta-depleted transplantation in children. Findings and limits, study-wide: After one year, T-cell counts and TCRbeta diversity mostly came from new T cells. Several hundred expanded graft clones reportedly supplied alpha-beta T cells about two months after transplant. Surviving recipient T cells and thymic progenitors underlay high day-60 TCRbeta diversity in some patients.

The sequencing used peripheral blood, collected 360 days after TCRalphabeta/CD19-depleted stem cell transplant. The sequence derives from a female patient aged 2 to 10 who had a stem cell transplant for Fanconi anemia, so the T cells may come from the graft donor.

The CDR3 nucleotides read TGTGCCAGCAGCCCCGACAGATTCACAGATACGCAGTATTTT. The encoded protein is CASSPDRFTDTQYF. This chain joins TRBV7-3 and TRBJ2-3; D is possibly TRBD1 (5 bases). Trimming removed 5 bases at V and 2 bases at J, with 11 bases between. This CDR3 has 14 residues. The germline V gene encodes CDR1 SGHTA and CDR2 FQGTGA.